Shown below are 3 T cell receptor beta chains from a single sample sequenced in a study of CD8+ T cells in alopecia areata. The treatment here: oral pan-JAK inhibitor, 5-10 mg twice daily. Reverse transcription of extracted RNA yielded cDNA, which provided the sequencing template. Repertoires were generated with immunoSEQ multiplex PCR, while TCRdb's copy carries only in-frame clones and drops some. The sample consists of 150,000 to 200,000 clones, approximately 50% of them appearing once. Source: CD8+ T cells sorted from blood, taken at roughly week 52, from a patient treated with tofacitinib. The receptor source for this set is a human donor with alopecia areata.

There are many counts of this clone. CDR3 amino acids: CATSTTGGDYNEQFF. The CDR3 DNA reads TGTGCCACCAGCACGACAGGGGGCGATTACAATGAGCAGTTCTTC. J is TRBJ2-1 and V is TRBV15; TRBD1 matches 10 bases. Trimming took 4 bases from V and 4 from J; bases not matched to a gene: 4. The CDR3 covers 15 residues. Germline CDR1 LNHNV, CDR2 YYDKDF (reference sequence).

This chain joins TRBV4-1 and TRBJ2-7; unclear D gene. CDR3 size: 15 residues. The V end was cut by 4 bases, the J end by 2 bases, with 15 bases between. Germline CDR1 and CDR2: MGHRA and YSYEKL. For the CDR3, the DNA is TGCGCCAGCAGCCCCAGGCTGGCGGCCACCTACGAGCAGTACTTC. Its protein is CASSPRLAATYEQYF.

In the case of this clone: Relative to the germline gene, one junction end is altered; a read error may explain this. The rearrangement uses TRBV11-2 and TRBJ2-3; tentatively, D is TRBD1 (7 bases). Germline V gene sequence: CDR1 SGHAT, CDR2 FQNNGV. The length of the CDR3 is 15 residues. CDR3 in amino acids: CASSFNWGDSPEGDF. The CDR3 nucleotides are TGTGCCAGCAGCTTTAATTGGGGGGACAGTCCAGAAGGGGATTTT.